This T cell receptor (beta chain) appears in the sequencing data of a study of blood T cell repertoires in COVID-19. This clone was seen a few times. The CDR3 is 14 amino acids. Germline-derived CDR1 and CDR2 are MGHDK and SYGVNS. After removal of 4 bases from V and 3 bases from J, the junction contained 3 bases not matched to a gene. The method was immunoSEQ multiplex PCR; TCRdb's version includes in-frame clones alone and lacks a portion of them. The sample lists 250,000 or so clones; about four fifths were seen once. The chain is built from TRBV25-1 and TRBJ1-3; 7 nucleotides align to TRBD1. The TCR originated in a woman younger than 35 with acute or convalescent COVID-19. The sample comprised peripheral blood. The CDR3 spells CASSGQGFGNTIYF. The CDR3 DNA is TGTGCCAGCAGTGGACAGGGCTTTGGAAACACCATATATTTT.